The rows below give T cell receptor beta chains drawn from one sample of a study of siplizumab effects on memory and regulatory T cells. TCRdb keeps only in-frame clones here, not all; method: immunoSEQ multiplex PCR. The sample shows 90,000 to 140,000 clones, about 93% of them seen only once. Sequencing was carried out using CD4+ T cells sorted from blood. All receptors come from a human donor in good health. Each CDR3 is given without its conserved first and last residue. Only part of the rows carry a size: once, few, many, or a class if the clone is expanded.

clone_size | v_call | cdr3_aa
- | TRBV11-2 | ASSSYREYTEAF
- | TRBV4-1 | ASSQDRVREAEAF
- | TRBV7-9 | ASSLARTSTDTQY
- | TRBV7-2 | ASSLNRGGYEQY
- | TRBV6-5 | ASSNKAPYEQY
- | TRBV30 | AWTSGTYEQY
- | TRBV18 | AASPAGGQETQY
- | TRBV6-6 | ASRTFYEQY
once | TRBV15 | ATNESPNGRGEQY
- | TRBV13 | ASSLNPDRMMREQY
- | TRBV5-1 | ASRGATNEKLF
- | TRBV4-2 | ASSQDPTSPYNEQF
- | TRBV6-4 | ASRGGFGNEQF
- | TRBV30 | AWSKGEETQY
- | TRBV19 | ASTTSGRAYEQF
- | TRBV5-4 | ASRRGTDNTEAF
- | TRBV7-7 | ASSLDLPGPGNEQF
once | TRBV30 | AWRARGLSYEQY
- | TRBV19 | ASRAAGGHEQY
- | TRBV19 | ASSRTGYNEQF
- | TRBV9 | ASSVRGAPRETQY
- | TRBV7-2 | ASSPDPAGINYGYT
- | TRBV11-3 | ASSLGRPYEQY
- | TRBV6-1 | ASSEPGHPGYGYT
- | TRBV5-1 | ASGIGAHEQF
- | TRBV5-6 | ASSITGGARQPQH
- | TRBV7-9 | ASSSQGAYEQY
- | TRBV4-1 | ASSQLTGRLGNTIY
- | TRBV6-1 | ASSERIRGNYGYT